This T cell receptor beta chain was sequenced for a study of T cells in pancreatic ductal adenocarcinoma. Notes on the study in general: Compared with tumor, blood showed more total productive templates and around 8-fold more clonotypes. This surgical cohort overrepresents the minority presenting with early-stage disease. Blood clonality (roughly 0.07) did not differ significantly from tumor (about 0.12).

No neoadjuvant therapy was given to the selected pancreatic ductal adenocarcinoma patients before their surgery. Points on this clone: Its cognate antigen is unknown.

Germline V gene data show CDR1 as MNHEY and CDR2 as SVGAGI. Unmatched junction bases numbered 6, after V lost 2 bases and J lost 5 bases. There are 16 residues in the CDR3. Profiled with immunoSEQ multiplex PCR; TCRdb holds only in-frame clones, not every one. Seen here are about 100,000 clones, over 90% observed once, and the top ten hold less than 4%. The origin of this receptor is a human donor with pancreatic ductal adenocarcinoma. The sample comprised PBMCs. The rearrangement links TRBV6-5 to TRBJ2-2; 9 nucleotides line up with TRBD2. The CDR3 region has the DNA TGTGCCAGCAGTTACGTTGCGGGAGGGTTGACCGGGGAGCTGTTTTTT. The encoded protein is CASSYVAGGLTGELFF.